Following are 28 T cell receptor beta chains from one sample sequenced in a study of vaccination and CD4 T cells after COVID-19. An Oncomine TCR Beta short-read assay was used to sequence the DNA from cultured CD4+ T cells. TCRdb ran MiXCR on the PCR reads and lists one entry per CDR3 protein. The table includes roughly 20,000 distinct CDR3 sequences, about three fifths detected once. The treatment was: approximately 10-day PBMC culture with coronavirus spike peptide pools or control peptides (ViraFEST assay). Their specific antigens are unknown. The specimen sequenced was CD4+ T cells from blood, cultured in vitro. Source of these receptors: a human donor who had recovered from COVID-19.

The chain joins TRBV28 to TRBJ1-2; 10 bases are a match to TRBD1. This CDR3 has 15 residues. CDR1 is MDHEN and CDR2 is SYDVKM in the germline V gene. Trimming at V came to 6 bases and at J to 5 bases, leaving 9 bases not matched to a gene. The CDR3 DNA reads as TGTGCCAGCAGCTCCCCACGGACAGGGGGGTATGGCTACACCTTC. Amino acid sequence: CASSSPRTGGYGYTF.

The genes are TRBV24-1 and TRBJ2-1; TRBD1 matches at 8 bases. The CDR3 length is 18 residues. V was pared by 1 base and J by 6 bases, with 13 bases of the junction left unmatched. Germline lookup yields CDR1 KGHDR and CDR2 SFDVKD. The DNA of the CDR3 is TGTGCCACCAGTGATTTAGGGACAGGAATAGGTTGGAGCAATGAGCAGTTCTTC. Encoded protein: CATSDLGTGIGWSNEQFF.

J is TRBJ1-3 and V is TRBV15; TRBD1 matches at 8 bases. The germline gives CDR1 LNHNV, CDR2 YYDKDF (reference sequence). CDR3 length equals 19 residues. Losses at the gene ends were 0 bases for V and 4 bases for J; bases not matched to a gene: 14. In nucleotides, the CDR3 is TGTGCCACCAGCAGAGATTCCCCAAGGACAGGGAACGCCGGAAACACCATATATTTT. It codes for CATSRDSPRTGNAGNTIYF.

The chain combines TRBV11-2 with TRBJ1-6, with D hard to call. The CDR3 has 13 residues. V was trimmed by 7 bases and J by 9 bases, leaving 13 bases between them. CDR1 and CDR2 from the germline V gene are SGHAT and FQNNGV. Here the CDR3 reads CASNVNGGSPLHF. The CDR3 DNA follows: TGTGCCAGCAATGTCAATGGAGGTTCACCCCTCCACTTT.

This clonotype has a handful of counts. V is TRBV10-2 and J is TRBJ2-7; possibly TRBD2 for D (6 bases). CDR1 is WSHSY, CDR2 SAAADI, per germline. V lost 6 bases to trimming and J lost 7 bases, with 13 bases between them. The CDR3 spans 12 residues. Here the CDR3 DNA reads TGCGCCAGCAGGGAGCAGGCGGGGGAGCAGTACTTC. Encoded protein: CASREQAGEQYF.

This chain links TRBV12-3 or TRBV12-4 with TRBJ1-5, with TRBD1 as a possible D gene (6 bases). Trimming left V 8 bases short and J 2 bases short, with 16 bases between. The CDR3 has 15 residues. The CDR3: CASRSGGGGNQPQHF. The DNA for the CDR3 is TGTGCCAGCCGCTCCGGAGGGGGGGGCAATCAGCCCCAGCATTTT.

This clonotype was seen only a few times. The gene calls are TRBV20-1 and TRBJ1-5; D is perhaps TRBD1 (6 bases). The CDR3 has 15 amino acids. The V gene's germline CDR1 is DFQATT and CDR2 SNEGSKA (reference sequence). The germline V and J ends were trimmed by 5 bases and 7 bases, with 21 bases remaining between them. DNA of the CDR3: TGCAGTGCTCAACCCGGACGACAGGTCGGGCAGCCCCAGCATTTT. It is translated as CSAQPGRQVGQPQHF.

This clonotype was counted a few times. This chain joins TRBV20-1 and TRBJ2-3, with 8 bases fitting TRBD2. J was trimmed by 4 bases and V by 7 bases; bases with no gene match: 7. This CDR3 has 13 amino acids. Germline V gene lookup returns CDR1 DFQATT and CDR2 SNEGSKA (reference sequence). In nucleotides, the CDR3 is TGCAGTGTACGGCGGGAGGTAGCAGATACGCAGTATTTT. Its translation: CSVRREVADTQYF.

The chain combines TRBV30 with TRBJ2-3, with TRBD2 matching over 7 bases. In germline, CDR1 is GTSNPN, CDR2 SVGIG (reference sequence). The CDR3 is 14 residues long. The trim removed 1 base at V and 4 bases at J, leaving 5 bases unmatched. CDR3 nucleotide sequence: TGTGCCTGGAGTGCCGGCCGGGAGGCAGATACGCAGTATTTT. Its translation: CAWSAGREADTQYF. The variable domain in full, completed from reference TRBV30 and TRBJ2-3, reads SQTIHQWPATLVQPVGSPLSLECTVEGTSNPNLYWYRQAAGRGLQLLFYSVGIGQISSEVPQNLSASRPQDRQFILSSKKLLLSDSGFYLCAWSAGREADTQYFGPGTRLTVL.

V is TRBV12-5 and J is TRBJ2-5; TRBD2 matches at 8 bases. With V trimmed by 3 bases and J by 2 bases, 2 bases remained unmatched. CDR1 and CDR2 from the germline V gene are LGHNT and FRNRAP. The CDR3 is made up of 14 amino acids. The CDR3 sequence: CASGLSGGQETQYF. In nucleotides, the CDR3 is TGTGCTAGTGGTTTATCGGGGGGGCAAGAGACCCAGTACTTC.

The chain is built from TRBV2 and TRBJ2-7, with 8 nucleotides matching TRBD2. There are 14 residues in the CDR3. V dropped 7 bases and J dropped 1; count of bases not matched to a gene: 6. Germline CDR1 and CDR2: SNHLY and FYNNEI. DNA for the CDR3: TGTGCCAGCATTGCAAGCGGGAGATCCTACGAGCAGTACTTC. Translation: CASIASGRSYEQYF.

The chain carries TRBV28 and TRBJ1-2, with D perhaps TRBD1 (5 bases). Trimming took off 6 bases at V and 2 bases at J, with 10 bases between the two ends. The germline gives CDR1 MDHEN, CDR2 SYDVKM. The CDR3 has 13 amino acids. In DNA, the CDR3 is TGTGCCAGCAGGCGGGACGGGAACTATGGCTACACCTTC. Translating it yields CASRRDGNYGYTF.

The chain combines TRBV6-2 or TRBV6-3 with TRBJ2-1, with 7 positions matching TRBD2. V dropped 6 bases and J dropped 0; count of bases not matched to a gene: 11. Germline CDR1 MNHEY, CDR2 SVGEGT. The CDR3 covers 17 residues. The CDR3 loop reads CASRLGEGRFSYNEQFF. The CDR3 DNA reads as TGTGCCAGCAGATTAGGGGAGGGCCGTTTCTCCTACAATGAGCAGTTCTTC.

V gene TRBV7-8 combines with J gene TRBJ2-3; weak D call: TRBD1 (6 bases). Trimming removed 5 bases at V and 8 bases at J, with 17 bases between. CDR3 size: 14 residues. Per germline, CDR1 SGHVS and CDR2 FQNEAQ. The CDR3 is CASSDRRTVGTQYF. The CDR3 bases are TGTGCCAGCAGCGACCGACGGACAGTCGGTACGCAGTATTTT.

This chain joins TRBV6-5 and TRBJ1-2; D ambiguous. This CDR3 spans 15 amino acids. Trimming left V 2 bases short and J 7 bases short, with 17 bases between. The germline gives CDR1 MNHEY, CDR2 SVGAGI. CDR3: CASSYSTRMQSGYTF. Here the CDR3 DNA reads TGTGCCAGCAGTTACAGCACACGGATGCAGAGTGGCTACACCTTC.

The V gene is TRBV3-1, the J gene TRBJ2-1; tentatively, D is TRBD1 or TRBD2 (6 bases each). Per the germline V gene, CDR1 is LGHDT and CDR2 is YNNKEL (reference sequence). The CDR3 runs to 17 residues. V gave up 2 bases and J gave up 0 bases, with 14 bases separating them. CDR3 in DNA: TGTGCCAGCAGCCAATTGGGGGCCGGGAGCTCCTACAATGAGCAGTTCTTC. This encodes CASSQLGAGSSYNEQFF.

This chain uses TRBV11-3 with TRBJ2-3; the D gene is possibly TRBD1 (6 bases). The CDR3 extends over 14 amino acids. Per germline, CDR1 SGHNT and CDR2 YENEEA. V was trimmed by 4 bases and J by 1 base, leaving 9 bases between them. The CDR3: CASSWKGGTDTQYF. For the CDR3, the DNA is TGTGCCAGCAGCTGGAAGGGGGGCACAGATACGCAGTATTTT.

The V call is TRBV20-1, the J call TRBJ2-3; D tentatively fits TRBD1 or TRBD2 (6 bases each). The CDR3 loop spans 13 amino acids. The germline CDR1 and CDR2 sequences are DFQATT and SNEGSKA (reference sequence). CDR3 bases: TGCGGGTGGGGGGCTTCGGGGGTGGATACGCAGTATTTT. Translated: CGWGASGVDTQYF.

The V call is TRBV28, the J call TRBJ1-2; D unclear. Germline assignment: CDR1 MDHEN and CDR2 SYDVKM. The V and J ends lost 4 bases and 4 bases respectively, with 7 bases between them. The CDR3 is 12 residues long. The CDR3 sequence: CASSWRSYGYTF. The DNA for the CDR3 is TGTGCCAGCAGTTGGCGGAGCTATGGCTACACCTTC.

This rearrangement joins TRBV20-1 to TRBJ2-5; D may correspond to TRBD1 or TRBD2 (7 bases each). Germline loops: CDR1 DFQATT, CDR2 SNEGSKA (reference sequence). The V end lost 6 bases, the J end lost 4 bases, and 18 bases lay between the germline ends. The CDR3 is 14 amino acids. The DNA for the CDR3 is TGCAGTGCCCCGCAGGCCAGGGGGGGAGAGACCCAGTACTTC. This encodes CSAPQARGGETQYF.

The chain's CDR3 is CATSDSELGHPQPQHF. CDR3 DNA: TGTGCCACCAGTGATTCGGAACTGGGACACCCTCAGCCCCAGCATTTT. The chain joins TRBV24-1 to TRBJ1-5; D is perhaps TRBD1 (6 bases). The CDR3 consists of 16 residues. Trimming took off 2 bases at V and 6 bases at J, with 16 bases between the two ends. Germline lookup yields CDR1 KGHDR and CDR2 SFDVKD.

This chain connects TRBV7-9 to TRBJ2-7; the D gene is possibly TRBD1 (6 bases). V lost 5 bases, J lost 7 bases, and 15 bases lay in between. The CDR3 is made up of 13 amino acids. Germline V CDR1 and CDR2: SEHNR, FQNEAQ (reference sequence). The CDR3 nucleotides are TGTGCCAGCAGCCTCACAGGGTCTTTTGAGCAGTACTTC. Protein product: CASSLTGSFEQYF.

The V and J genes are TRBV7-2 and TRBJ2-7; a weak D match, TRBD1 (5 bases). From germline, CDR1 is SGHTA and CDR2 FQGNSA. This CDR3 is 15 amino acids long. Trimming took 5 bases from V and 2 from J, leaving 16 bases between them. The CDR3 spells CASSPRRDRTYEQYF. The DNA of the CDR3 is TGTGCCAGCAGCCCCCGACGAGACAGAACCTACGAGCAGTACTTC.

Notes on this clonotype: A junction end diverges from the germline sequence, so it may reflect a read error. The chain has TRBV6-1 and TRBJ2-7, with a tentative D call TRBD2 (6 bases). The germline V gene has CDR1 MNHNS and CDR2 SASEGT. This CDR3 is built from 16 residues. The chain's CDR3 is CASSAGPGPTDYGQYF. The DNA of the CDR3 is TGTGCCAGCTCAGCCGGCCCGGGACCCACGGACTACGGGCAGTACTTC.

The gene calls are TRBV6-1 and TRBJ1-2; 7 bases are shared with TRBD1. The CDR3 is made up of 14 amino acids. Germline lookup yields CDR1 MNHNS and CDR2 SASEGT. Unmatched junction bases numbered 8, after V lost 6 bases and J lost 4 bases. CDR3 region: CASSPSGDSYGYTF. The DNA of the CDR3 is TGTGCCAGCAGCCCTTCGGGGGACAGCTATGGCTACACCTTC.

The chain uses TRBV6-1 and TRBJ2-1; 10 bases line up with TRBD2. The germline gives CDR1 MNHNS, CDR2 SASEGT. The CDR3 runs 15 residues. The V gene end was trimmed by 6 bases and the J gene end by 2 bases; junction bases not matched to a gene: 4. The CDR3: CASSRGLAAYNEQFF. CDR3 in DNA: TGTGCCAGCAGCCGAGGACTAGCGGCCTACAATGAGCAGTTCTTC.

This clonotype was observed a handful of times. This chain connects TRBV30 to TRBJ2-5; either TRBD1 or TRBD2 may fit D (5 bases each). This CDR3 is built from 14 residues. Trimming took off 0 bases at V and 6 bases at J, with 14 bases between the two ends. Germline assignment: CDR1 GTSNPN and CDR2 SVGIG (reference sequence). The CDR3 coding sequence is TGTGCCTGGAGTGTTCAGGGAACGGGAAAGACCCAGTACTTC. This encodes CAWSVQGTGKTQYF.

The chain couples TRBV20-1 to TRBJ1-5; 9 bases are shared with TRBD1. This CDR3 is built from 14 residues. V was clipped by 0 bases and J by 11 bases; unmatched bases: 8. The germline V gene encodes CDR1 DFQATT and CDR2 SNEGSKA (reference sequence). CDR3 coding DNA: TGCAGTGCTAGAGATGGGACAGGGAAAGAGGCCCAGCATTTT. Amino acid sequence: CSARDGTGKEAQHF.